This T cell receptor (beta chain) derives from a study of OX40 agonist ivuxolimab in advanced cancers. TCRdb's table, derived via immunoSEQ multiplex PCR, lists solely in-frame clones and lacks some. The sample lists 45,000 or so clones; roughly 82% were seen once. Material: CD4+ or CD8+ T cells sorted from blood, obtained in a trial of the OX40 agonist ivuxolimab. This TCR derives from an adult with an advanced solid tumor such as melanoma, head and neck, liver or kidney cancer.

This chain's CDR3 is CASELQPSSGHYNEQFF. The DNA of the CDR3 is TGTGCCAGCGAGCTACAACCTTCTAGCGGTCATTACAATGAGCAGTTCTTC. V and J are TRBV5-8 and TRBJ2-1; 7 bases align to TRBD2. V lost 7 bases and J lost 4; bases outside the gene matches: 17. Per the germline V gene, CDR1 is SGHTS and CDR2 is YDEGEE. The CDR3 has 17 amino acids.